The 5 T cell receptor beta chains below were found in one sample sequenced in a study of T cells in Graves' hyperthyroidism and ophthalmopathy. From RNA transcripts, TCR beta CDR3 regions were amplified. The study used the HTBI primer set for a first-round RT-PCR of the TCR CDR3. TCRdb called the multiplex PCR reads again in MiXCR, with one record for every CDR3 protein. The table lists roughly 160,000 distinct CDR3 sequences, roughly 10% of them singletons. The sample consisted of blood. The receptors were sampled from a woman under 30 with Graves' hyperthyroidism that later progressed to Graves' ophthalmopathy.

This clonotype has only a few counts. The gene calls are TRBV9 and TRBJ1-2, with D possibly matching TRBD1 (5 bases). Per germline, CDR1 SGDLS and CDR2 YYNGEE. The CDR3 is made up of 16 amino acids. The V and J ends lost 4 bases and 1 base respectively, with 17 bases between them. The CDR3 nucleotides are TGTGCCAGCAGCCCCCAGACAGCGCCCTTTAACTATGGCTACACCTTC. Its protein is CASSPQTAPFNYGYTF.

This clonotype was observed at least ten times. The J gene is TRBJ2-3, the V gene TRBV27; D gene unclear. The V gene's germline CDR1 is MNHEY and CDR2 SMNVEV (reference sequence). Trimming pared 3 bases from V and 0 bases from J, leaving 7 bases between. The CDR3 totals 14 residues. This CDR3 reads CASSLRQSTDTQYF. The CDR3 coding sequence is TGTGCCAGCAGTTTGCGGCAGAGCACAGATACGCAGTATTTT.

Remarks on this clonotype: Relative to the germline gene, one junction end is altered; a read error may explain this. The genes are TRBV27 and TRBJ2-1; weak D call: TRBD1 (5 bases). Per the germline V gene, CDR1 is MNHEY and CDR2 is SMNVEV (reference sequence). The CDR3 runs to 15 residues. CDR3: CASSLGHPTYNEQSF. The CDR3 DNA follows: TGTGCCAGCAGTTTAGGACACCCCACCTACAATGAGCAGTCCTTC.

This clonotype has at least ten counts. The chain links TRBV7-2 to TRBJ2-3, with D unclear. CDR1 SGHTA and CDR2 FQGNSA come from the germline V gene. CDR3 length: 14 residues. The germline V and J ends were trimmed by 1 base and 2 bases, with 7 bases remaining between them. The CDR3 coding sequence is TGTGCCAGCAGCTTAGATCCAGTCACAGATACGCAGTATTTT. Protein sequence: CASSLDPVTDTQYF.

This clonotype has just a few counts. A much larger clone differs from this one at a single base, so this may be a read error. The DNA of the CDR3 is TGTGCCAGCAGTGCCCCAGATAACTATGGCTACGCCTTC. Translating it yields CASSAPDNYGYAF. This chain joins TRBV28 and TRBJ1-2; D not resolved. This CDR3 is built from 13 residues. Germline-derived CDR1 and CDR2 are MDHEN and SYDVKM.